Following are 30 T cell receptor beta chains from one sample sequenced in a study of T cells in Graves' hyperthyroidism and ophthalmopathy. Amplification of TCR beta CDR3 regions was performed using RNA transcripts as template. The HTBI primer set served for first-round RT-PCR of the TCR CDR3. TCRdb reprocessed the multiplex PCR reads via MiXCR and lists one record per CDR3 protein. The sample lists some 500,000 distinct CDR3 sequences, roughly 15% occurring once. Sample: blood. Source of these receptors: a woman aged 25-40 years with Graves' ophthalmopathy.

The chain couples TRBV12-3 or TRBV12-4 to TRBJ2-1; 8 bases map to TRBD2. There are 14 residues in the CDR3. J was trimmed by 9 bases and V by 6 bases; bases with no gene match: 10. The CDR3, as DNA: TGTGCCAGCAGAACGAGCGGGAGAAGGATTGAGCAGTTCTTC. Its translation is CASRTSGRRIEQFF.

The V gene is TRBV20-1, the J gene TRBJ1-2; no firm D call. This CDR3 region has 14 residues. CDR1 DFQATT and CDR2 SNEGSKA come from the germline V gene (reference sequence). V dropped 2 bases and J dropped 0 bases, with 10 bases sitting between them. CDR3 nucleotides: TGCAGTGCTAGAAAAACCGGGACTAACTATGGCTACACCTTC. It translates to CSARKTGTNYGYTF.

This clonotype was seen at least ten times. The chain uses TRBV7-9 and TRBJ2-5; TRBD2 matches 12 bases. The CDR3 is made up of 16 amino acids. Germline loops: CDR1 SEHNR, CDR2 FQNEAQ (reference sequence). The junction had 6 bases not matched to a gene; V was cut back by 5 bases and J by 2 bases. The CDR3 region has the DNA TGTGCCAGCAGCGTCGCCGGGACTAGCGGGCAAGAGACCCAGTACTTC. Residues: CASSVAGTSGQETQYF.

This clonotype was counted at least ten times. The genes are TRBV6-1 and TRBJ2-2; D not certain. The CDR3 is 17 amino acids. The germline V gene has CDR1 MNHNS and CDR2 SASEGT. Trimming removed 5 bases at V and 6 bases at J, with 22 bases between. The CDR3 loop reads CASSPYVSPRGAGELFF. In nucleotides, the CDR3 is TGTGCCAGCAGTCCCTACGTCTCGCCCCGCGGAGCCGGGGAGCTGTTTTTT.

This clonotype was seen at least ten times. The V and J genes are TRBV11-2 and TRBJ2-1; 8 bases are a match to TRBD2. CDR1 is SGHAT, CDR2 FQNNGV, per germline. Trimming cost V 0 bases and J 8 bases; bases outside gene matches: 9. The length of the CDR3 is 16 residues. For the CDR3, the DNA is TGTGCCAGCAGCTTAGATACAGCGGGAGCCGGTCATGAGCAGTTCTTC. It codes for CASSLDTAGAGHEQFF.

This clonotype was counted many times. The chain joins TRBV30 to TRBJ1-5, with D perhaps matching TRBD1 (6 bases). V was shortened by 6 bases and J by 4 bases, with 10 bases between the two germline ends. CDR3 length: 12 residues. Germline V lookup: CDR1 GTSNPN, CDR2 SVGIG (reference sequence). The CDR3 DNA is TGTGCCTGCGGACAGCCTAATCAGCCCCAGCATTTT. Its protein is CACGQPNQPQHF.

This clonotype was seen only a few times. V gene TRBV12-3 or TRBV12-4 combines with J gene TRBJ1-3; the D gene is possibly TRBD1 (5 bases). The CDR3 runs to 18 residues. The V and J ends lost 1 base and 2 bases respectively, with 18 bases between them. The DNA for the CDR3 is TGTGCCAGCAGTTTAGATCTGGGGCAGTCTATACCTGGAAACACCATATATTTT. Encoded protein: CASSLDLGQSIPGNTIYF.

This chain uses TRBV7-6 with TRBJ2-1; TRBD2 matches 14 bases. V lost 6 bases to trimming and J lost 6 bases; unmatched junction nucleotides: 7. Germline CDR1 reads SGHVS; CDR2 reads FNYEAQ. The CDR3 length is 16 residues. The CDR3 DNA is TGTGCCAGCAGTCCCGACGGACTAGCGGGAGGCAATGAGCAGTTCTTC. This encodes CASSPDGLAGGNEQFF.

This clonotype was seen repeatedly, ten times or more. The chain joins TRBV30 to TRBJ2-1; weak D call: TRBD2 (6 bases). The CDR3 spans 15 residues. The V gene's germline CDR1 is GTSNPN and CDR2 SVGIG (reference sequence). Trimming stripped 1 base from V and 2 bases from J, with 12 bases between. The CDR3 region has the DNA TGTGCCTGGAGTGAGGGCGGGGACGCCTACAATGAGCAGTTCTTC. The encoded protein is CAWSEGGDAYNEQFF.

This clonotype was observed many times. The chain carries TRBV30 and TRBJ1-1; D not resolved. The V gene's germline CDR1 is GTSNPN and CDR2 SVGIG (reference sequence). The ends were cut back, 0 bases at V and 7 bases at J, with 9 bases in the middle. This CDR3 region has 12 residues. CDR3 amino acids: CAWSVLGNEAFF. Written as DNA, the CDR3 is TGTGCCTGGAGTGTACTGGGAAATGAAGCTTTCTTT.

The DNA for the CDR3 is TGCGCCAGCAGACCGGTCGGGTATAACTCTGGAAACACCATATATTTT. Protein: CASRPVGYNSGNTIYF. The chain couples TRBV5-1 to TRBJ1-3; D is uncertain. The CDR3 sequence is 16 residues long. Germline loops: CDR1 SGHRS, CDR2 YFSETQ. Between the trimmed V and J ends, which lost 5 bases and 0 bases, there was a span of 15 bases.

With respect to this clonotype: This may stem from a read error, because a much larger clone lies one nucleotide away. The rearrangement uses TRBV24-1 and TRBJ2-1; 11 nucleotides line up with TRBD2. Germline V gene data show CDR1 as KGHDR and CDR2 as SFDVKD. The CDR3 is made up of 18 amino acids. DNA for the CDR3: TGTGTCACCAGTGATCCGTCCCCGGGACTAGCGGATTACAATGAGCAGTTCTTC. It is translated as CVTSDPSPGLADYNEQFF.

In this sample, this clonotype turned up many times. CDR3 region: CAISESTGTHTYEQYF. The CDR3 DNA follows: TGTGCCATCAGTGAGTCGACCGGGACTCATACCTACGAGCAGTACTTC. The genes are TRBV10-3 and TRBJ2-7; TRBD2 is a possible D gene (6 bases). CDR3 length: 16 residues. Germline CDR1 and CDR2: ENHRY and SYGVKD. The V and J ends lost 0 bases and 2 bases respectively, with 14 bases between them.

This clonotype was found a few times. CDR3 amino acids: CASSSTFFPLNEQFF. DNA for the CDR3: TGTGCCAGCAGTTCTACCTTCTTCCCACTTAATGAGCAGTTCTTC. The gene calls are TRBV27 and TRBJ2-1; D unresolved. V was cut by 4 bases and J by 7 bases, with 17 bases left in between. Germline V gene data show CDR1 as MNHEY and CDR2 as SMNVEV (reference sequence). This CDR3 contains 15 residues.

This clonotype was seen at least ten times. This chain connects TRBV20-1 to TRBJ2-2, with TRBD1 as a possible D gene (6 bases). V was pared by 3 bases and J by 5 bases, with 19 bases between. The CDR3 covers 16 residues. Germline CDR1 is DFQATT and CDR2 is SNEGSKA (reference sequence). CDR3 residues: CSARGDTGQRTGELFF. In DNA, the CDR3 is TGCAGTGCTAGGGGGGACACAGGACAAAGAACCGGGGAGCTGTTTTTT.

This clonotype has a count of ten or more. This chain connects TRBV7-2 to TRBJ2-3; a possible D gene is TRBD2 (6 bases). V dropped 3 bases and J dropped 4 bases, with 17 bases sitting between them. CDR3 length: 16 residues. The germline gives CDR1 SGHTA, CDR2 FQGNSA. This CDR3 is CASSFVGGEASDTQYF. As DNA, the CDR3 is TGTGCCAGCAGCTTTGTCGGCGGGGAGGCGTCAGATACGCAGTATTTT. The complete variable domain, with remaining parts taken from reference TRBV7-2 and TRBJ2-3, reads GAGVSQSPSNKVTEKGKDVELRCDPISGHTALYWYRQSLGQGLEFLIYFQGNSAPDKSGLPSDRFSAERTGGSVSTLTIQRTQQEDSAVYLCASSFVGGEASDTQYFGPGTRLTVL.

The gene calls are TRBV6-1 and TRBJ2-1; D gene ambiguous. The CDR3 loop spans 11 amino acids. V was shortened by 8 bases and J by 7 bases, with 9 bases between the two germline ends. Per the germline V gene, CDR1 is MNHNS and CDR2 is SASEGT. The CDR3 loop is CASLQANEQFF. The DNA for the CDR3 is TGTGCCAGCCTCCAAGCAAATGAGCAGTTCTTC.

The gene calls are TRBV15 and TRBJ2-7; 7 nucleotides agree with TRBD1. V gave up 5 bases and J gave up 4 bases; unmatched junction bases: 8. This CDR3 is 14 amino acids long. Per the germline V gene, CDR1 is LNHNV and CDR2 is YYDKDF (reference sequence). The CDR3 spells CATSGRQGVYEQYF. The CDR3 DNA is TGTGCCACCAGCGGACGACAGGGAGTTTACGAGCAGTACTTC. Filled out from reference TRBV15 and TRBJ2-7, the complete variable domain reads DAMVIQNPRYQVTQFGKPVTLSCSQTLNHNVMYWYQQKSSQAPKLLFHYYDKDFNNEADTPDNFQSRRPNTSFCFLDIRSPGLGDTAMYLCATSGRQGVYEQYFGPGTRLTVT.

The V and J genes are TRBV14 and TRBJ2-2; 11 bases align to TRBD1. Looked up from germline, CDR1 is SGHDN and CDR2 is FVKESK. The CDR3 is 16 amino acids. With 6 bases clipped from V and 3 bases from J, the junction kept 6 bases outside the gene matches. CDR3 sequence (DNA): TGTGCCAGCAGTCAGAGGACAGGGGGCTACACCGGGGAGCTGTTTTTT. Translation gives CASSQRTGGYTGELFF. The variable domain in full, with the rest retrieved from reference TRBV14 and TRBJ2-2, is EAGVTQFPSHSVIEKGQTVTLRCDPISGHDNLYWYRRVMGKEIKFLLHFVKESKQDESGMPNNRFLAERTGGTYSTLKVQPAELEDSGVYFCASSQRTGGYTGELFFGEGSRLTVL.

The CDR3 protein is CSAWDRALNTEAFF. The CDR3 DNA sequence: TGCAGTGCTTGGGACAGGGCTCTCAACACTGAAGCTTTCTTT. The chain combines TRBV20-1 with TRBJ1-1; 9 bases align to TRBD1. Per germline, CDR1 DFQATT and CDR2 SNEGSKA (reference sequence). V was pared by 5 bases and J by 2 bases, with 6 bases of the junction left unmatched. CDR3 length equals 14 residues.

In its sample, this clonotype was seen many times. CDR3 sequence reads: CSARKASYSYEQYF. CDR3 nucleotide sequence: TGCAGTGCTAGAAAGGCTAGCTACTCCTACGAGCAGTACTTC. The J gene is TRBJ2-7, the V gene TRBV20-1; a possible D gene is TRBD2 (5 bases). The CDR3 length is 14 residues. Germline V gene lookup returns CDR1 DFQATT and CDR2 SNEGSKA (reference sequence). Trimming took off 2 bases at V and 0 bases at J, with 11 bases between the two ends.

This clonotype has a count of ten or more. The chain is built from TRBV18 and TRBJ2-1; 9 bases are shared with TRBD2. The CDR3 length is 15 residues. The trim removed 5 bases at V and 0 bases at J, leaving 2 bases unmatched. CDR1 and CDR2 from the germline V gene are KGHSH and LQKENI. The CDR3 nucleotides are TGTGCCAGCTCAAATAGCGGGGGCTCCTACAATGAGCAGTTCTTC. Amino acid sequence: CASSNSGGSYNEQFF.

This chain uses TRBV12-3 or TRBV12-4 with TRBJ1-2; 9 bases match TRBD1. The CDR3 is 15 residues long. Trimming cost V 4 bases and J 4 bases; bases outside gene matches: 7. For the CDR3, the DNA is TGTGCCAGCAGTTACCTGGGACAGGGTGGCTATGGCTACACCTTC. This encodes CASSYLGQGGYGYTF.

This clonotype has a count of ten or more. The V and J genes are TRBV27 and TRBJ2-3; 9 bases agree with TRBD2. V trimming: 5 bases; J trimming: 8 bases; junction bases outside the gene matches: 14. The CDR3 runs 16 residues. Germline V gene sequence: CDR1 MNHEY, CDR2 SMNVEV (reference sequence). The CDR3 sequence is CASSPGTSLSHGTQYF. The DNA for the CDR3 is TGTGCCAGCAGTCCTGGGACTAGCTTGTCGCACGGTACGCAGTATTTT.

This clonotype was seen many times. J is TRBJ2-1 and V is TRBV11-2; maybe TRBD1 (6 bases). Germline V gene data show CDR1 as SGHAT and CDR2 as FQNNGV. Trimming shortened V by 7 bases and J by 3 bases, and 22 bases separated the two germline ends. The CDR3 runs to 17 residues. Written as DNA, the CDR3 is TGTGCCAGCACCCATGTGGGTACAGGGAGAAGCTACAATGAGCAGTTCTTC. It specifies CASTHVGTGRSYNEQFF.

CDR3 residues: CASSLPSAGVSEAFF. The CDR3, as DNA: TGTGCCAGCAGCTTACCCTCAGCGGGCGTCTCTGAAGCTTTCTTT. V usage is TRBV7-2 and J usage is TRBJ1-1; D is ambiguous. The CDR3 consists of 15 residues. Germline CDR1 SGHTA, CDR2 FQGNSA. V was pared by 2 bases and J by 6 bases, with 16 bases between.

The genes are TRBV6-4 and TRBJ2-7; D is unresolved. The CDR3 consists of 14 residues. V lost 2 bases and J 2 bases, leaving 10 bases between the germline ends. Germline loops: CDR1 MRHNA, CDR2 SNTAGT. Written as DNA, the CDR3 is TGTGCCAGCAGTGACCGACCTCCTCCCTACGAGCAGTACTTC. Its protein product is CASSDRPPPYEQYF.

This clonotype was seen a handful of times. As DNA, the CDR3 is TGCAGTGGATGGGGGGAAGAGACCCAGTACTTC. This gives the protein CSGWGEETQYF. The gene calls are TRBV29-1 and TRBJ2-5; D may be TRBD2 (6 bases). This CDR3 comprises 11 residues. The germline CDR1 and CDR2 sequences are SQVTM and ANQGSEA. Complete variable domain (other parts from reference TRBV29-1 and TRBJ2-5): SAVISQKPSRDICQRGTSLTIQCQVDSQVTMMFWYRQQPGQSLTLIATANQGSEATYESGFVIDKFPISRPNLTFSTLTVSNMSPEDSSIYLCSGWGEETQYFGPGTRLLVL.

This clonotype was observed at least ten times. The DNA of the CDR3 is TGCGCCAGCAGCCAAGATAGAGCGGGAGGTACTTCGAATGAGCAGTTCTTC. Residues: CASSQDRAGGTSNEQFF. The chain uses TRBV4-1 and TRBJ2-1; 9 bases line up with TRBD2. V lost 0 bases, J lost 7 bases, and 10 bases stayed unmatched. This CDR3 contains 17 residues. Per germline, CDR1 MGHRA and CDR2 YSYEKL.

The chain links TRBV6-2 or TRBV6-3 to TRBJ2-7; tentatively, D is TRBD1 or TRBD2 (5 bases each). Germline values: CDR1 MNHEY, CDR2 SVGEGT. The CDR3 is made up of 14 amino acids. Trimming left V 6 bases short and J 5 bases short, with 17 bases between. The CDR3 sequence: CASSLGPFLDEQYF. The DNA of the CDR3 is TGTGCCAGCAGCCTGGGACCGTTTTTAGACGAGCAGTACTTC.